These 8 T cell receptor beta chains came from one sample sequenced in a study of response to subunit inactivated influenza vaccine. TCRdb redid the calling of the RT-PCR reads with MiXCR, one entry per CDR3 protein. This sample has fewer than 800,000 distinct CDR3 sequences, with approximately 14% found just once. This material consisted of PBMCs from blood, taken 11 to 12 days after vaccination. These receptors all come from a man aged 50 to 60 who received an inactivated influenza vaccine.

This chain joins TRBV10-3 and TRBJ1-3, with 7 nucleotides matching TRBD1. Germline CDR1 reads ENHRY; CDR2 reads SYGVKD. Losses at the gene ends were 0 bases for V and 0 bases for J; bases not matched to a gene: 2. This CDR3 has 16 amino acids. Written as DNA, the CDR3 is TGTGCCATCAGTGAGTCGACAGGGAACTCTGGAAACACCATATATTTT. It yields the protein CAISESTGNSGNTIYF.

The chain uses TRBV20-1 and TRBJ2-7; D perhaps matches TRBD1 (6 bases). The CDR3 extends over 12 amino acids. The germline V gene encodes CDR1 DFQATT and CDR2 SNEGSKA (reference sequence). Between the trimmed V and J ends, which lost 6 bases and 2 bases, there was a span of 11 bases. The DNA of the CDR3 is TGCAGTGCCGGCCGGGACACCTACGAGCAGTACTTC. Residues: CSAGRDTYEQYF.

This clonotype was detected only a few times. The CDR3 loop reads CASRTPRGRETQYF. The CDR3 DNA follows: TGTGCCAGCAGGACGCCGCGGGGTCGAGAGACCCAGTACTTC. The chain couples TRBV2 to TRBJ2-5; TRBD2 might be the D (6 bases). From germline, CDR1 is SNHLY and CDR2 FYNNEI. Trimming cost V 6 bases and J 4 bases, with 15 bases left between them. CDR3 length equals 14 residues.

A few counts support this clonotype. An end of the junction does not agree with germline; a read error may underlie this. V is TRBV9 and J is TRBJ2-7; TRBD1 matches at 8 bases. Germline values: CDR1 SGDLS, CDR2 YYNGEE. The CDR3 sequence is 14 residues long. CDR3 sequence (DNA): TGTGCCAACAGCGCCCCGGACAGGGAAGACGAGCAGTACTTC. Amino acids: CANSAPDREDEQYF. The variable domain in full, completed from reference TRBV9 and TRBJ2-7, reads DSGVTQTPKHLITATGQRVTLRCSPRSGDLSVYWYQQSLDQGLQFLIQYYNGEERAKGNILERFSAQQFPDLHSELNLSSLELGDSALYFCANSAPDREDEQYFGPGTRLTVT.

There are a few counts of this clonotype. This chain joins TRBV7-2 and TRBJ2-1, with 8 bases identical to TRBD2. The CDR3 covers 15 residues. V lost 2 bases, J lost 2 bases, and 2 bases stayed unmatched. Germline CDR1 is SGHTA and CDR2 is FQGNSA. In DNA, the CDR3 is TGTGCCAGCAGCTTAAACGGGGGGGCCTACAATGAGCAGTTCTTC. Protein product: CASSLNGGAYNEQFF.

The V and J genes are TRBV4-3 and TRBJ2-3, with TRBD2 matching 13 bases. Germline CDR1 is LGHNA and CDR2 is YSLEER. The J segment lost 4 bases and the V segment lost 5 bases, leaving 6 bases of the junction unmatched. CDR3 length: 16 amino acids. CDR3 in DNA: TGCGCCAGCAGCGGGCGGACTAGCGGGGGATCAGATACGCAGTATTTT. As protein: CASSGRTSGGSDTQYF.

In this sample, this clonotype turned up many times. At one of its ends the junction is not consistent with the germline gene, which may arise from a read error. The rearrangement links TRBV5-1 to TRBJ1-1; TRBD1 matches at 7 bases. This CDR3 comprises 10 residues. Per the germline V gene, CDR1 is SGHRS and CDR2 is YFSETQ. The DNA of the CDR3 is TGCGCCAGCAGCCGGGACAGTTTCCCCTTT. It specifies CASSRDSFPF.

The chain uses TRBV4-1 and TRBJ2-7; 12 nucleotides agree with TRBD2. Germline lookup yields CDR1 MGHRA and CDR2 YSYEKL. V shed 4 bases and J 3 bases; nucleotides not matched to a gene: 7. This CDR3 has 16 amino acids. Here the CDR3 DNA reads TGCGCCAGCAGCCTCCTCCCGGGACTAGCGGGCTACGAGCAGTACTTC. Protein: CASSLLPGLAGYEQYF.